This TCR beta chain was captured by sequencing in a study of cytomegalovirus exposure and HLA in healthy donors. The PCR contained 60 Vbeta and 13 Jbeta primers. Repertoires were generated with immunoSEQ multiplex PCR, while TCRdb's copy carries only in-frame clones and drops some. Of more than 100,000 clones in the sample, roughly 9.6% were seen once. In its sample, this clone was seen a few times. The CDR3 is 15 amino acids. Trimming pared 0 bases from V and 5 bases from J, leaving 12 bases between. Germline CDR1 reads SGHRS; CDR2 reads YFSETQ. The sequence came from a woman between 40 and 50 years old in good health and CMV-seropositive. Sequenced material: PBMCs. This chain uses TRBV5-1 with TRBJ2-1, with a weak D call TRBD2 (6 bases). CDR3 sequence reads: CASSLGLEIHNEQFF. As DNA, the CDR3 is TGCGCCAGCAGCTTGGGACTAGAGATCCACAATGAGCAGTTCTTC.